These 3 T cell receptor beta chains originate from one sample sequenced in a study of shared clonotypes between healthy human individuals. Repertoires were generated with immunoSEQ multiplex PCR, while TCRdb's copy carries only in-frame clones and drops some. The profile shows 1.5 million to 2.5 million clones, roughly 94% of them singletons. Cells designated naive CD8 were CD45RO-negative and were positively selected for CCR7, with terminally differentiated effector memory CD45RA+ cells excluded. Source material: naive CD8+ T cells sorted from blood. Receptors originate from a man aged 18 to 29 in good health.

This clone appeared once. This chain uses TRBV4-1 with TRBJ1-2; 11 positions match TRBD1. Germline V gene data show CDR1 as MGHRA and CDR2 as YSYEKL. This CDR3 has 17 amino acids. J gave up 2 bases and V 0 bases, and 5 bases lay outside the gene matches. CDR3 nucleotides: TGCGCCAGCAGCCAAGAAGGGACAGGGGGACTCAACTATGGCTACACCTTC. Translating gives CASSQEGTGGLNYGYTF.

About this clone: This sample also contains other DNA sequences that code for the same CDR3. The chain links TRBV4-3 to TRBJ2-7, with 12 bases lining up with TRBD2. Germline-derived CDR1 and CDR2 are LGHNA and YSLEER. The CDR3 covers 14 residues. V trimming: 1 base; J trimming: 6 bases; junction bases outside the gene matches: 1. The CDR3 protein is CASSQGLAGVEQYF. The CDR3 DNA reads TGCGCCAGCAGCCAAGGACTAGCGGGAGTCGAGCAGTACTTC.

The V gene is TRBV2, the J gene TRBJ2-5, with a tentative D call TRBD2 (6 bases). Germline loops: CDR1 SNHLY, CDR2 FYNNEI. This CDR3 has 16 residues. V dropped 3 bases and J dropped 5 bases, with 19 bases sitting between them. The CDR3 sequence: CASSDRDLVIFETQYF. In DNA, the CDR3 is TGTGCCAGCAGTGACAGGGACTTAGTCATTTTTGAGACCCAGTACTTC. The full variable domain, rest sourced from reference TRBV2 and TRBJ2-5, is EPEVTQTPSHQVTQMGQEVILRCVPISNHLYFYWYRQILGQKVEFLVSFYNNEISEKSEIFDDQFSVERPDGSNFTLKIRSTKLEDSAMYFCASSDRDLVIFETQYFGPGTRLLVL.